A selection of T cell receptor beta chains follows, all from one sample in a study of cytomegalovirus exposure and HLA in healthy donors. Libraries were prepared by immunoSEQ multiplex PCR; TCRdb keeps only in-frame clonotypes and omits some of them. In the table there are more than 150,000 clones, around 80% of which are singletons. Sequencing was done on a sample of PBMCs. Receptors were obtained from a man between 18 and 29 years old in good health and CMV-seronegative. CDR3s include the opening cysteine and the closing phenylalanine or tryptophan.

TRBJ2-7 | TRBV7-9 | 16 | CASSYYMTGAGNEQYF
TRBJ2-7 | TRBV2 | 15 | CASSENRGSHYEQYF
TRBJ2-2 | TRBV4-2 | 16 | CASSQEQYANTGELFF
TRBJ2-3 | TRBV19 | 18 | CASSIATVGGRATDTQYF
TRBJ2-7 | TRBV5-4 | 17 | CASSSSLGGRAGYEQYF
TRBJ2-3 | TRBV7-2 | 14 | CASSTRTSPDTQYF
TRBJ2-7 | TRBV5-8 | 16 | CASSVGTGILLDEQYF
TRBJ2-1 | TRBV10-1 | 14 | CASRARIPYNEQFF
TRBJ2-5 | TRBV10-3 | 15 | CAISESGLAEETQYF
TRBJ2-5 | TRBV7-8 | 14 | CASSLTTGGETQYF
TRBJ2-3 | TRBV11-2 | 17 | CASSSPLTSGGTDTQYF
TRBJ1-5 | TRBV19 | 13 | CASSDRANQPQHF
TRBJ1-4 | TRBV2 | 15 | CASTEGGQSGEKLFF
TRBJ2-7 | TRBV11-2 | 13 | CASQRDTFYEQYF
TRBJ2-2 | TRBV30 | 21 | CAWRKTSGRAGFLRYTGELFF
TRBJ1-3 | TRBV7-9 | 17 | CASSLNLRSYSGNTIYF
TRBJ1-2 | TRBV19 | 14 | CASSIMGTTYGYTF
TRBJ2-3 | TRBV9 | 11 | CASSVADTQYF
TRBJ2-7 | TRBV11-3 | 14 | CASSPGGSSYEQYF
TRBJ1-1 | TRBV6-1 | 14 | CASSDQGGNTEAFF
TRBJ2-7 | TRBV13 | 13 | CASSQNRAYEQYF
TRBJ2-5 | TRBV25-1 | 16 | CASRSPGAGGRETQYF
TRBJ2-7 | TRBV11-2 | 17 | CASSLGGSGTVYYEQYF
TRBJ2-3 | TRBV4-1 | 15 | CASSQLGLGSDTQYF
TRBJ2-7 | TRBV5-1 | 17 | CASSLVPTGTASYEQYF